A selection of T cell receptor beta chains follows, all from one sample in a study of CD8 T cells in ankylosing spondylitis. A single record per CDR3 protein comes from TCRdb applying MiXCR to the 5' RACE reads. The sample holds more than 400,000 distinct CDR3 sequences; approximately 5.3% are singletons and the top ten take around 3.4%. Material: blood, either unsorted or a sorted T cell fraction (not recorded which). The receptor source for this set is a male donor with ankylosing spondylitis. Both conserved end residues are trimmed from each CDR3.

J | V | CDR3
TRBJ2-7 | TRBV28 | ASSGSSDGPYEQY
TRBJ2-1 | TRBV7-9 | ASSRGLAGGLYNEQF
TRBJ2-5 | TRBV5-1 | ASSFPGTRGETQY
TRBJ2-1 | TRBV27 | ASSSYPPGASGYYNEQF
TRBJ2-2 | TRBV12-3/TRBV12-4 | ASSFIAGELF
TRBJ2-5 | TRBV28 | ASSPPGLADQETQY
TRBJ1-1 | TRBV18 | ASSPTRQYTEAF
TRBJ1-1 | TRBV7-9 | ASSFGTGLPEVAEAF
TRBJ1-1 | TRBV6-5 | ASTYQWDSMNTEAF
TRBJ2-1 | TRBV28 | ASTTRASRNEQF
TRBJ2-1 | TRBV4-2 | ASSQASVPLTSGRHNEQF
TRBJ1-2 | TRBV7-9 | ASSPLTGESNYGYT
TRBJ2-7 | TRBV28 | ASSFQGLGSYEQY
TRBJ2-1 | TRBV5-1 | ASSPGSRTYNEQF
TRBJ2-3 | TRBV13 | ASSQPLDTQY
TRBJ1-5 | TRBV30 | AWSVGILGNQPQH
TRBJ2-3 | TRBV7-2 | ASSTRTDTQY
TRBJ2-3 | TRBV9 | ASSRLAGFGDTQY
TRBJ1-1 | TRBV7-2 | ASSPQPGGTEAF
TRBJ2-7 | TRBV7-2 | ASSRPPSGQQY
TRBJ2-7 | TRBV4-3 | ASTSNWQNPGSEQY
TRBJ2-6 | TRBV7-9 | ASSSPGRDGANVLT
TRBJ2-1 | TRBV20-1 | SAKREMSENEQF
TRBJ2-7 | TRBV5-4 | ASSLDSGHEQY
TRBJ1-2 | TRBV5-1 | ASSLSTGYGYT
TRBJ2-7 | TRBV4-3 | ASSVIRDRATYEQY
TRBJ2-1 | TRBV5-5 | AISLGQHNEQF
TRBJ2-1 | TRBV7-9 | ASSLELAGVYNEQF
TRBJ2-7 | TRBV5-1 | ASTGQGSYEQY
TRBJ2-1 | TRBV7-8 | ASRPRTGFPDEQF
TRBJ1-1 | TRBV20-1 | SASRTGDFFMNTEAF
TRBJ1-1 | TRBV20-1 | SATSNVGTEAF
TRBJ1-5 | TRBV20-1 | SASGYVRNQPQH
TRBJ1-2 | TRBV6-1 | ASRGDSSSGYT
TRBJ2-2 | TRBV5-1 | ASSSTILAGNTGELF
TRBJ2-7 | TRBV20-1 | SAIRQGSPYEQY
TRBJ2-1 | TRBV4-2 | ASSPGTSGRYQGSYNEQF
TRBJ2-1 | TRBV10-3 | AISEAASGREYEQF
TRBJ2-7 | TRBV7-2 | ASSREGASYEQY
TRBJ2-2 | TRBV9 | ASSVTSGGANTGELF
TRBJ1-2 | TRBV10-3 | AISDQRTRGGGYT
TRBJ1-2 | TRBV29-1 | SVGGWGADGYT
TRBJ2-3 | TRBV20-1 | SAVPGQGRTDTQY
TRBJ2-7 | TRBV29-1 | SVSDITYEQY
TRBJ1-1 | TRBV9 | ASSRIANTEAF
TRBJ2-7 | TRBV3-1 | ASSQALGSYEQY
TRBJ2-3 | TRBV7-2 | ASRGRRARGVDTQY
TRBJ2-3 | TRBV9 | ASSPSRTIFSTDTQY
TRBJ1-1 | TRBV2 | ASISAGSTEAF
TRBJ1-1 | TRBV5-1 | ASSLKRGWSTPNMNTEAF
TRBJ1-1 | TRBV12-3/TRBV12-4 | ASSLGAWDTEAF
TRBJ2-7 | TRBV20-1 | SANQGYYYEQY